The 21 T cell receptor beta chains below come from one sample, sequenced in a study of blood T cell repertoires in COVID-19 (dated by TCRdb to the early 2020s). Preparation of the library involved the immunoSEQ multiplex PCR assay. TCRdb carries this immuneACCESS record with in-frame sequences only. Its versions omit some clonotypes, under half of them owing to an unresolved V gene in the studies checked, with the rest unexplained. The sample table lists a few hundred thousand clones, 70% to 90% of them with a count of one. The top ten clonotypes cover about a tenth of the sample. Sequenced sample: PBMCs or T cells enriched from blood (not recorded which). The receptors derive from a man aged 40-49 years who had recovered from COVID-19.

The chain employs TRBV5-5 and TRBJ2-5, with a tentative D call TRBD2 (6 bases). The V and J ends lost 0 bases and 4 bases respectively, with 22 bases between them. The CDR3 consists of 18 residues. In germline, CDR1 is SGHKS, CDR2 YYEKEE (reference sequence). In DNA, the CDR3 is TGTGCCAGCAGCTTGGGAATTTATGGGGGGTATGGACTAGAGACCCAGTACTTC. Protein sequence: CASSLGIYGGYGLETQYF.

This clone occurred a few times. The chain combines TRBV18 with TRBJ1-4; tentative D call: TRBD1 (5 bases). The CDR3 length is 15 residues. Trimming took off 0 bases at V and 3 bases at J, with 8 bases between the two ends. In germline, CDR1 is KGHSH, CDR2 LQKENI. This chain's CDR3 is CASSPPGLSNEKLFF. In DNA, the CDR3 is TGTGCCAGCTCACCACCGGGGCTCTCTAATGAAAAACTGTTTTTT.

V is TRBV7-2 and J is TRBJ1-2; 9 positions match TRBD1. The V segment lost 6 bases and the J segment 3 bases; nucleotides outside the gene matches: 5. This CDR3 has 14 residues. Germline-derived CDR1 and CDR2 are SGHTA and FQGNSA. In nucleotides, the CDR3 is TGTGCCAGCAGTTCGGGACAGGGAGACTATGGCTACACCTTC. Protein product: CASSSGQGDYGYTF.

This chain links TRBV10-3 with TRBJ2-7; D is perhaps TRBD1 (5 bases). Germline V gene data show CDR1 as ENHRY and CDR2 as SYGVKD. The CDR3 sequence is 15 residues long. V was clipped by 2 bases and J by 2 bases, with 13 bases between them. CDR3 loop: CAISENSAGTYEQYF. CDR3 in DNA: TGTGCCATCAGTGAGAATAGTGCAGGGACCTACGAGCAGTACTTC.

V and J are TRBV3-1 (or the pseudogene TRBV3-2) and TRBJ2-7, with 10 bases aligning to TRBD2. The CDR3 is made up of 15 amino acids. J gave up 7 bases and V 2 bases, and 8 bases lay outside the gene matches. The V gene's germline CDR1 is LGHDT and CDR2 YNNKEL (reference sequence). CDR3 sequence: CASSQSLAGAKEQYF. The CDR3 DNA follows: TGTGCCAGCAGCCAATCGCTAGCGGGGGCGAAGGAGCAGTACTTC.

The chain has TRBV6-6 and TRBJ1-4; perhaps TRBD1 as D (5 bases). V dropped 6 bases and J dropped 3 bases, with 14 bases sitting between them. The CDR3 extends over 15 amino acids. Germline V CDR1 and CDR2: MNHNY, SVGAGI (reference sequence). In nucleotides, the CDR3 is TGTGCCAGCAGGGGGGGGGTTGTAGCTAATGAAAAACTGTTTTTT. It is translated as CASRGGVVANEKLFF.

The genes are TRBV11-2 and TRBJ2-7; no definite D call. This CDR3 is 15 amino acids long. Between the trimmed V and J ends, which lost 1 base and 0 bases, there was a span of 10 bases. The germline V gene encodes CDR1 SGHAT and CDR2 FQNNGV. CDR3 nucleotide sequence: TGTGCCAGCAGCTTAGTAGACTCTCGCTCCTACGAGCAGTACTTC. Translation: CASSLVDSRSYEQYF.

V and J are TRBV12-5 and TRBJ1-1, with D maybe TRBD1 (6 bases). V was cut by 5 bases and J by 4 bases, with 14 bases left in between. The CDR3 has 14 amino acids. CDR1 and CDR2 (germline): LGHNT, FRNRAP. CDR3 protein: CASGLQGTVTEAFF. The CDR3 region has the DNA TGTGCTAGTGGTCTCCAGGGGACGGTCACTGAAGCTTTCTTT.

The table lists this clone with a count of one. The chain is built from TRBV6-5 and TRBJ2-5, with D perhaps matching TRBD1 (5 bases). The CDR3 consists of 16 residues. V lost 0 bases and J 1 base, leaving 12 bases between the germline ends. Germline CDR1 reads MNHEY; CDR2 reads SVGAGI. The CDR3 coding sequence is TGTGCCAGCAGTTACTCGATTTCGGACATCCAAGAGACCCAGTACTTC. Translated: CASSYSISDIQETQYF.

The chain carries TRBV29-1 and TRBJ2-7; the match to TRBD1 covers 12 bases. There are 13 residues in the CDR3. Germline CDR1 reads SQVTM; CDR2 reads ANQGSEA. The ends lost 4 bases at V and 6 bases at J; junction bases unmatched: 4. The CDR3 region is CSVGGTGGIEQYF. The CDR3 DNA follows: TGCAGCGTTGGAGGGACAGGGGGCATCGAGCAGTACTTC.

The chain is built from TRBV7-8 and TRBJ2-1; TRBD1 might be the D (6 bases). Trimming left V 3 bases short and J 4 bases short, with 19 bases between. CDR3 length: 17 amino acids. CDR1 and CDR2 from the germline V gene are SGHVS and FQNEAQ. CDR3 sequence: CASSFRAGDTPYNEQFF. Here the CDR3 DNA reads TGTGCCAGCAGCTTTCGAGCTGGGGACACGCCTTACAATGAGCAGTTCTTC.

Here the CDR3 reads CASRDTGTISYNEQFF. DNA for the CDR3: TGTGCCAGTAGGGATACGGGGACAATCTCCTACAATGAGCAGTTCTTC. The gene calls are TRBV19 and TRBJ2-1; D is perhaps TRBD1 (6 bases). This CDR3 is built from 16 residues. CDR1 is LNHDA and CDR2 is SQIVND in the germline V gene (reference sequence). V was cut by 6 bases and J by 0 bases, with 15 bases left in between.

The chain combines TRBV9 with TRBJ2-7, with D perhaps TRBD1 (6 bases). The CDR3 totals 14 residues. Germline V gene lookup returns CDR1 SGDLS and CDR2 YYNGEE. V was trimmed by 0 bases and J by 2 bases, leaving 9 bases between them. The chain's CDR3 is CASSVAQGAYEQYF. In DNA, the CDR3 is TGTGCCAGCAGCGTAGCACAGGGTGCCTACGAGCAGTACTTC.

A single count supports this clone. This sequence joins TRBV9 and TRBJ1-1; no clear D. Germline CDR1 SGDLS, CDR2 YYNGEE. This CDR3 comprises 15 residues. Trimming left V 0 bases short and J 1 base short, with 10 bases between. The CDR3 coding sequence is TGTGCCAGCAGCGTAGTGCCGAACAAGAACACTGAAGCTTTCTTT. This gives the protein CASSVVPNKNTEAFF.

Concerning this clone itself: Distinct nucleotide sequences in the sample also encode this CDR3. The gene calls are TRBV18 and TRBJ2-7; 8 bases fit TRBD1. Trimming at V came to 0 bases and at J to 0 bases, leaving 1 base not matched to a gene. The germline V gene has CDR1 KGHSH and CDR2 LQKENI. CDR3 length: 15 residues. This chain's CDR3 is CASSPPGTGSYEQYF. The CDR3 DNA reads as TGTGCCAGCTCACCACCCGGGACAGGCTCCTACGAGCAGTACTTC.

The chain couples TRBV5-1 to TRBJ2-7; 11 nucleotides line up with TRBD1. Germline V lookup: CDR1 SGHRS, CDR2 YFSETQ. The trim removed 0 bases at V and 9 bases at J, leaving 11 bases unmatched. The CDR3 contains 16 residues. CDR3 residues: CASSLGLRTGGEGQYF. The DNA of the CDR3 is TGCGCCAGCAGCTTGGGTCTCCGGACAGGGGGCGAAGGGCAGTACTTC.

This clone has more than one count but fewer than ten. J is TRBJ1-6 and V is TRBV2; TRBD1 aligns across 7 bases. This CDR3 comprises 13 residues. Germline lookup yields CDR1 SNHLY and CDR2 FYNNEI. J gave up 7 bases and V 3 bases, and 0 bases lay outside the gene matches. The CDR3 nucleotides are TGTGCCAGCAGTGACAGGGGGAATTCACCCCTCCACTTT. This encodes CASSDRGNSPLHF.

This rearrangement joins TRBV19 to TRBJ2-6; the match to TRBD1 covers 8 bases. V lost 6 bases and J lost 2; bases outside the gene matches: 3. Germline assignment: CDR1 LNHDA and CDR2 SQIVND (reference sequence). The CDR3 is made up of 15 amino acids. CDR3 residues: CASSLTGAGANVLTF. The CDR3 DNA follows: TGTGCCAGTAGCCTGACAGGGGCTGGGGCCAACGTCCTGACTTTC.

This clone was counted between two and nine times. The gene calls are TRBV13 and TRBJ1-4; possibly TRBD1 for D (5 bases). The CDR3 is 16 residues long. The V gene's germline CDR1 is PRHDT and CDR2 FYEKMQ (reference sequence). The germline V and J ends were trimmed by 4 bases and 12 bases, with 24 bases remaining between them. The CDR3, as DNA: TGTGCCAGCAGCTCCGCCCCGGGACTGACACGGAGGCAACTGTTTTTT. It yields the protein CASSSAPGLTRRQLFF.

This clone turned up a few times. The rearrangement uses TRBV11-2 and TRBJ2-1; the match to TRBD2 covers 11 bases. CDR3 length: 15 residues. Trimming removed 4 bases from V and 4 bases from J; junction bases left unmatched: 3. Germline assignment: CDR1 SGHAT and CDR2 FQNNGV. CDR3 region: CASSYGTSGYNEQFF. As DNA, the CDR3 is TGTGCCAGCAGCTATGGGACTAGCGGTTACAATGAGCAGTTCTTC.

V and J are TRBV7-3 and TRBJ1-2; D not certain. V was trimmed by 5 bases and J by 3 bases, leaving 16 bases between them. Germline V gene sequence: CDR1 SGHTA, CDR2 FQGTGA. The CDR3 sequence is 15 residues long. This CDR3 reads CASSPGRGSDYGYTF. CDR3 sequence (DNA): TGTGCCAGCAGCCCCGGCCGAGGCTCCGACTATGGCTACACCTTC. Drawing the rest from reference TRBV7-3 and TRBJ1-2, the complete variable domain is GAGVSQTPSNKVTEKGKYVELRCDPISGHTALYWYRQSLGQGPEFLIYFQGTGAADDSGLPNDRFFAVRPEGSVSTLKIQRTERGDSAVYLCASSPGRGSDYGYTFGSGTRLTVV.